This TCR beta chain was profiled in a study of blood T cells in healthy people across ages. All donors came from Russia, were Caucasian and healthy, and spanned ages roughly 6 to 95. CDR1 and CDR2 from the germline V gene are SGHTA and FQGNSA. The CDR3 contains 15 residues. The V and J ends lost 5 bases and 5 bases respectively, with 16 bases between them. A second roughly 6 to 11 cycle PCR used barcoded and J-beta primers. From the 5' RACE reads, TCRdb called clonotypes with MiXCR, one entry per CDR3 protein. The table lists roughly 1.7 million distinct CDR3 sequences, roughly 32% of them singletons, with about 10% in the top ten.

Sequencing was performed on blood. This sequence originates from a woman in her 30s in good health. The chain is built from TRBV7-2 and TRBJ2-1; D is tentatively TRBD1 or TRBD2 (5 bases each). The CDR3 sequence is CASSNWDLTDNEQFF. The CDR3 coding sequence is TGTGCCAGCAGCAACTGGGACCTGACGGACAATGAGCAGTTCTTC.